This entry is about one TCR beta chain. What antigen it recognizes has not been identified. No base-level quality is on record; no much larger clone is a single base apart. The junction shows trimming of 6 bases on V and 4 bases on J, and the gene matches do not reach 5 bases of it. The CDR3 contains 13 residues, cysteine and phenylalanine counted. Kept here is only the CDR3 DNA, which spans 39 bases and is read in frame from base 1. Via the germline V gene, CDR1 is SQVTM and CDR2 ANQGSEA. The roughly 39 donors, aged 6 to 90 years, were systemically healthy Caucasian individuals from Russia. Approximately 10 milliliters of peripheral blood were collected from each donor into EDTA-treated Vacutainer tubes. PBMCs were isolated by Ficoll-Paque density-gradient centrifugation, with at least 6 million obtained per sample. Total RNA, at least 6 micrograms per sample, was extracted from PBMCs with Trizol reagent. For every donor, flow cytometry on a PBMC aliquot measured the percentage of naive CD45RAhigh/CD27high T cells.

The record originates from a study of blood T cells in healthy people across ages (dated by TCRdb to between 2014 and 2017). The study in broad terms: In model experiments, template switching captured roughly one uniquely barcoded TCR beta cDNA molecule for every two T cells. The donors were split into four age groups: young (average around 16 years), middle-aged (roughly 39), aged (more than 55) and long-lived (82). The study measured age-related changes in TCR beta repertoire diversity using deep sequencing normalized with unique cDNA molecular identifiers. Donors of different ages were randomly distributed across sequencing lanes to avoid experimental bias. For two donors (one aged 18 to 29 and one aged 80 or older), the study analyzed two additional independent replicas of 1 million unique cDNA reads from the same blood draw.

Receptor amplification or capture employed 5' RACE. TCRdb records Illumina HiSeq 2500 as the sequencer. A second 7 to 11 cycle PCR used a sample-barcoded 5' primer and a J-beta primer mix. A unique molecular identifier was introduced onto each TCR beta cDNA molecule by a template-switch 5' adaptor carrying 12 random nucleotides. Each sample yielded at least 2.5 million CDR3-containing paired-end reads. All of the RNA was converted into first-strand cDNA using the Mint cDNA synthesis kit, with a TRBC-specific oligonucleotide serving as the primer. All cDNA was treated with uracil-DNA glycosylase and then went through a first 18-cycle PCR with the universal primers M1SS and BC2_uni_R. Per the original workflow: For normalization, 1 million high-quality reads were randomly selected from each sample, with every read carrying a distinct molecular identifier. Reads with shared molecular identifiers were discarded instead of being binned into consensus sequences. MiTCR, set to a Q25 quality threshold and the strictest error-elimination algorithm, was used for CDR3 identification, clonotype clustering and error correction. A nonparametric unseen species model using Euler transformation provided a lower-bound estimate of total TCR beta diversity. In TCRdb, the public reads were trimmed at Q25 with fastp and aligned with MiXCR, with productive beta chains retained. For every CDR3 protein sequence, its rows merge into one entry that carries the most common genes and DNA. The V and J calls, along with clone size, are taken from TCRdb and not from the paper's own processing. The sample table records hundreds of thousands of distinct CDR3 sequences; 45% to 70% of these occur just once. The ten most abundant clones make up under 30% of the sample.

On the study overall, not on this receptor specifically: Estimates of total diversity from one million sequenced T cells were regarded as lower bounds and underestimates. As age increased, observed TCR beta diversity per million T cells dropped in a roughly linear way, and a significant reduction was already evident by age about 40. Compared with the aged group, the long-lived group had more naive CD4+ T cells, fewer expanded clones and increased TCR diversity, a pattern suggesting age selection. Because profiling used bulk unsorted PBMCs, naive and antigen-experienced compartments could not be compared conclusively. The CMV infection status of donors was not known, potentially confounding age-related changes in expanded clonotypes. The percentage of naive T cells measured by flow cytometry correlated strongly with observed TCR beta diversity.

The V and J genes are TRBV29-1 and TRBJ2-5, with TRBD2 identical over 10 junction bases. The sequenced material came from blood. The clonotype was recovered from a man aged 35 to 55 in good health. The DNA is as follows: TGCAGCGTCTATCTAGCGGGAGTAGAGACCCAGTACTTC. Translated, it reads CSVYLAGVETQYF.